This TCR beta chain was sequenced during a study of T cells in tuberculosis. Study background: The T cells targeted glucose monomycolate, a mycobacterial lipid, via CD1B. In South Africa, adults with active tuberculosis were compared with IGRA-negative and latently infected IGRA-positive adolescents.

The CDR3 has 13 residues. The junction had 2 bases not matched to a gene; V was cut back by 3 bases and J by 5 bases. Germline V lookup: CDR1 SGHRS, CDR2 YFSETQ. Clones were sequenced by immunoSEQ multiplex PCR, and TCRdb holds only the in-frame ones, with some missing. Of fewer than 40,000 clones in the sample, more than 85% were seen once. Time point indicated: new active TB diagnosis, blood taken before or within 7 days of starting treatment. Unsorted cryopreserved PBMC were sequenced, averaging approximately 100,000 T cells per clinical donor. The chain is built from TRBV5-1 and TRBJ2-5, with 9 bases identical to TRBD2. Sequences were derived from PBMCs, sampled at tuberculosis diagnosis. This clonotype originated in an adult with tuberculosis. The CDR3 loop is CASSSSGAETQYF. CDR3 nucleotide sequence: TGCGCCAGCAGCTCTAGCGGGGCTGAGACCCAGTACTTC.